The 3 T cell receptor beta chains presented below share a single source sample, sequenced in a study of blood T cell repertoires in COVID-19. Method: immunoSEQ multiplex PCR; TCRdb's copy keeps in-frame clones and lacks some. The repertoire includes approximately 220,000 clones, less than 90% of them detected once, and around 2.6% sits in the top ten. Sequenced sample: PBMCs or T cells enriched from blood (not recorded which). Source of these receptors: a woman aged 25 to 39 who had recovered from COVID-19.

This clone has a handful of counts. This rearrangement joins TRBV4-3 to TRBJ1-1; D is undetermined. V shed 0 bases and J shed 3 bases, with 5 bases lying between them. Germline lookup yields CDR1 LGHNA and CDR2 YSLEER. CDR3 length: 13 residues. The CDR3 spells CASSQERDTEAFF. DNA for the CDR3: TGCGCCAGCAGCCAAGAGCGCGACACTGAAGCTTTCTTT.

This clone appeared a single time. The V and J genes are TRBV5-1 and TRBJ1-3; D possibly corresponds to TRBD1 (5 bases). The V and J ends lost 4 bases and 3 bases respectively, with 17 bases between them. Germline CDR1 is SGHRS and CDR2 is YFSETQ. This CDR3 has 16 residues. CDR3 DNA: TGCGCCAGCAGCCCTTCGTCAGGGTACGTTGGAAACACCATATATTTT. Its translation: CASSPSSGYVGNTIYF.

This sequence joins TRBV5-4 and TRBJ2-1; 8 bases align to TRBD2. CDR3 length equals 13 residues. With 7 bases clipped from V and 10 bases from J, the junction kept 10 bases outside the gene matches. Germline lookup yields CDR1 SGHNT and CDR2 YYREEE (reference sequence). CDR3 nucleotide sequence: TGTGCCAGCCGCCCTTCGATAGCGGGGGAGCAGTTCTTC. Its translation is CASRPSIAGEQFF. The full variable domain, completed using reference TRBV5-4 and TRBJ2-1, is ETGVTQSPTHLIKTRGQQVTLRCSSQSGHNTVSWYQQALGQGPQFIFQYYREEENGRGNFPPRFSGLQFPNYSSELNVNALELDDSALYLCASRPSIAGEQFFGPGTRLTVL.